This T cell receptor (beta chain) was sequenced in a study of blood T cell repertoires in COVID-19. Study summary: From the United States, Italy and Spain came samples of acute and convalescent COVID-19.

The CDR3 has 17 amino acids. V shed 3 bases and J shed 0 bases, with 15 bases lying between them. Germline assignment: CDR1 MDHEN and CDR2 SYDVKM. Authors' methods: Estimation of nucleated cell counts relied on the amplification of reference gene primers. The repertoire was sequenced with immunoSEQ multiplex PCR; TCRdb's copy has only in-frame clones and lacks some. That table gives V, J and clone size, and the DNA gave D and trimming. The sample shows around 190,000 clones, around 90% of them seen only once. Everyone who took part was roughly 18 to 89 years old, and they came from 24 US areas. Cohorts were assigned according to the clinical history that participants reported.

The sample taken for sequencing was PBMCs or T cells enriched from blood (not recorded which). The receptor comes from a woman between 18 and 30 years old who had recovered from COVID-19. V and J are TRBV28 and TRBJ2-4, with unresolved D. CDR3 protein: CASSLVVRTQAKNIQYF. As DNA, the CDR3 is TGTGCCAGCAGTTTGGTGGTGCGAACTCAAGCCAAAAACATTCAGTACTTC.